These T cell receptor beta chains were read from a single sample in a study of blood T cell repertoires in COVID-19. The data were produced by immunoSEQ multiplex PCR, yet TCRdb's version contains in-frame clones alone and is incomplete. The sample consists of 400,000 or so clones, 90% of them appearing once. The sample was PBMCs or T cells enriched from blood (not recorded which). The receptors originated from a man younger than 35 who had recovered from COVID-19. Each CDR3 is given with its conserved first and last residue. A D gene is named only where the DNA matches it firmly. Not all rows give a size; the values are once, few, many and, for expanded clones, a class.

clone_size | j_call | d_call | v_call | cdr3_nt | cdr3_aa
NA | TRBJ1-4 | TRBD1 | TRBV25-1 | TGTGCCAGCAGTGCGGTGACAGGGGAAGGAACTAATGAAAAACTGTTTTTT | CASSAVTGEGTNEKLFF
NA | TRBJ2-1 | TRBD2 | TRBV6-4 | TGTGCCAGCAGTGTACTAGCGGGAGGAAATGAGCAGTTCTTC | CASSVLAGGNEQFF
NA | TRBJ2-3 | NA | TRBV28 | TGTGCCAGCGACTCTAGCACAGATACGCAGTATTTT | CASDSSTDTQYF
NA | TRBJ1-4 | NA | TRBV6-5 | TGTGCCAGCAAGGAGCAGGGCCTGCCTAATGAAAAACTGTTTTTT | CASKEQGLPNEKLFF
NA | TRBJ1-1 | TRBD1 | TRBV28 | TGTGCCAGCAGTTCCCGGACAGGCTCGAACACTGAAGCTTTCTTT | CASSSRTGSNTEAFF
NA | TRBJ2-7 | TRBD1 | TRBV15 | TGTGCCACCAGCAAAATACAGGGGTACGAGCAGTACTTC | CATSKIQGYEQYF
NA | TRBJ1-5 | NA | TRBV10-1 | TGCGCCAGCAGTGAGGGGCTAAATCAGCCCCAGCATTTT | CASSEGLNQPQHF
NA | TRBJ1-4 | TRBD1 | TRBV13 | TGTGCCAGCAGCTTATGGTCAGGGGGCGGAGAAAAACTGTTTTTT | CASSLWSGGGEKLFF
few | TRBJ2-1 | NA | TRBV21-1 | TGTGCCAGCACCTCAAACTCCGCCCCGGGGGAGCAGTTCTTC | CASTSNSAPGEQFF
NA | TRBJ2-2 | NA | TRBV7-9 | TGTGCCAGCAGCTTAACCCTAGCTGCGACCACCGGGGAGCTGTTTTTT | CASSLTLAATTGELFF
NA | TRBJ2-7 | NA | TRBV11-2 | TGTGCCAGCAGCTTAGTACCAGACAGCTACGAGCAGTACTTC | CASSLVPDSYEQYF
NA | TRBJ2-5 | TRBD2 | TRBV5-6 | TGTGCCAGCAGCACCGAGGGGTGGGTAAAGCGGGAGACGGAAGAGACCCAGTACTTC | CASSTEGWVKRETEETQYF
NA | TRBJ1-3 | NA | TRBV7-9 | TGTGCCAGCAGCTTAAAGAGCTCTGGAAACACCATATATTTT | CASSLKSSGNTIYF
few | TRBJ1-1 | NA | TRBV5-1 | TGCGCCAGCAGCTTGGCTGGGGCGAACACTGAAGCTTTCTTT | CASSLAGANTEAFF
NA | TRBJ1-5 | NA | TRBV24-1 | TGTGCCACCAGTAGCAGGACAGATTATAGCAATCAGCCCCAGCATTTT | CATSSRTDYSNQPQHF
once | TRBJ1-2 | NA | TRBV27 | TGTGCCAGCAAGGTCCTCTTCCCCGGTTCGGGGTATGGCTACACCTTC | CASKVLFPGSGYGYTF
NA | TRBJ1-1 | TRBD1 | TRBV25-1 | TGTGCCAGCAGTGACCCAGACAGGGCGGCTGAAGCTTTCTTT | CASSDPDRAAEAFF
NA | TRBJ1-3 | NA | TRBV7-8 | TGTGCCAGCAGCCCCCGGGGCGGGGTAGGTGGAAACACCATATATTTT | CASSPRGGVGGNTIYF
once | TRBJ1-2 | NA | TRBV11-3 | TGTGCCAGCAGCTTAGATCAGGTTTCTGGCTACACCTTC | CASSLDQVSGYTF
NA | TRBJ1-6 | NA | TRBV28 | TGTGCCAGCAGTCCTCCGGGACATTATAATTCACCCCTCCACTTT | CASSPPGHYNSPLHF
NA | TRBJ1-1 | NA | TRBV18 | TGTGCCAGCTCACCATGGGCACCTGACCTGAACACTGAAGCTTTCTTT | CASSPWAPDLNTEAFF
once | TRBJ1-6 | NA | TRBV3-1/TRBV3-2 | TGTGCCAGCAGCCGACAGGCGAGCTCCTATAATTCACCCCTCCACTTT | CASSRQASSYNSPLHF
NA | TRBJ2-7 | NA | TRBV9 | TGTGCCAGAGGTCCGGGTAGCTACGAGCAGTACTTC | CARGPGSYEQYF
NA | TRBJ1-2 | TRBD1 | TRBV27 | TGTGCCAGCAGTCCACAGGGGCTCGGCTATGGCTACACCTTC | CASSPQGLGYGYTF
NA | TRBJ1-5 | NA | TRBV2 | TGTGCCAGCCAAGACAGTAGCAATCAGCCCCAGCATTTT | CASQDSSNQPQHF
NA | TRBJ2-3 | NA | TRBV30 | TGTGCCTGGAGGGATCCCGGGGGCACAGATACGCAGTATTTT | CAWRDPGGTDTQYF
NA | TRBJ1-2 | NA | TRBV5-4 | TGTGCCAGCAGCTTGGACAGCCTTTATGGCTACACCTTC | CASSLDSLYGYTF